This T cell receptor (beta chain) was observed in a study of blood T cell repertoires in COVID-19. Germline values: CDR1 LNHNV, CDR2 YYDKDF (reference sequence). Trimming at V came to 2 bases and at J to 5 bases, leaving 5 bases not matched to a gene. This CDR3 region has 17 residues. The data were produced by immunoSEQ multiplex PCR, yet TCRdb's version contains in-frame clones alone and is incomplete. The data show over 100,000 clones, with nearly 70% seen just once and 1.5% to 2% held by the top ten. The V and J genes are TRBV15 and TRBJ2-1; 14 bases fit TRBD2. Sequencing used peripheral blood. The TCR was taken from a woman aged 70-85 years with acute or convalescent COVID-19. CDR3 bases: TGTGCCACCAGCAGACGCGCGGGACTAGCGGGGGACAATGAGCAGTTCTTC. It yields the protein CATSRRAGLAGDNEQFF. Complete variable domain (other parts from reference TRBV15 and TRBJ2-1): DAMVIQNPRYQVTQFGKPVTLSCSQTLNHNVMYWYQQKSSQAPKLLFHYYDKDFNNEADTPDNFQSRRPNTSFCFLDIRSPGLGDTAMYLCATSRRAGLAGDNEQFFGPGTRLTVL.